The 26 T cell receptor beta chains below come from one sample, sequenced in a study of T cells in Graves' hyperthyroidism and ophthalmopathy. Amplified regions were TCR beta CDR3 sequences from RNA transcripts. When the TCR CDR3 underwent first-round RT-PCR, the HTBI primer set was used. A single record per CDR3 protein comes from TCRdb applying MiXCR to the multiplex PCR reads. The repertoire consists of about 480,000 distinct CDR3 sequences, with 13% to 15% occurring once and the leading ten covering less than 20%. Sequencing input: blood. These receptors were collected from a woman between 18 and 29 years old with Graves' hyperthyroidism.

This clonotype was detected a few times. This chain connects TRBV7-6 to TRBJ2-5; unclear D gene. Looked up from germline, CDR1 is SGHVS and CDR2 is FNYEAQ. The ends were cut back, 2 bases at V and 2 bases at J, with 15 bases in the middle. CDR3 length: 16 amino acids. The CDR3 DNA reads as TGTGCCAGCAGCTTAATCAGGCGGCAGGAGCAAGAGACCCAGTACTTC. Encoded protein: CASSLIRRQEQETQYF.

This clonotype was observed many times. The CDR3 here is CASTNQGTEAFF. CDR3 nucleotides: TGTGCCAGCACCAACCAAGGCACTGAAGCTTTCTTT. J is TRBJ1-1 and V is TRBV11-3; no definite D call. CDR1 SGHNT and CDR2 YENEEA come from the germline V gene. The V end lost 7 bases, the J end lost 4 bases, and 10 bases lay between the germline ends. CDR3 length equals 12 residues.

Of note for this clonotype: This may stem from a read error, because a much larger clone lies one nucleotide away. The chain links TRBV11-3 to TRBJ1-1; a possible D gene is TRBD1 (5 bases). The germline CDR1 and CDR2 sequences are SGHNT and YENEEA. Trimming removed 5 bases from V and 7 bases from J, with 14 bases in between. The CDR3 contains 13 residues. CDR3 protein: CASSRARGGEAFF. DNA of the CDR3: TGTGCCAGCAGCCGGGCGAGGGGCGGTGAAGCTTTCTTT.

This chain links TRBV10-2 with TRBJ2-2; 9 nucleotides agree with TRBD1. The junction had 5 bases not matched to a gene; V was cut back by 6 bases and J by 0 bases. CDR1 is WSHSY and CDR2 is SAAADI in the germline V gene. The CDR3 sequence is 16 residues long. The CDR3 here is CASSPTGGANTGELFF. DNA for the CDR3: TGCGCCAGCAGCCCAACAGGGGGCGCGAACACCGGGGAGCTGTTTTTT.

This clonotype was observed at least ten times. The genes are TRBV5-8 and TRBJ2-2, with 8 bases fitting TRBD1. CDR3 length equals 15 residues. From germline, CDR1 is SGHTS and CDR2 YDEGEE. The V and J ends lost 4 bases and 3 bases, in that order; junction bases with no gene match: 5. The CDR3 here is CASSPGQGDTGELFF. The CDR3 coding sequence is TGTGCCAGCAGCCCTGGACAGGGAGACACCGGGGAGCTGTTTTTT.

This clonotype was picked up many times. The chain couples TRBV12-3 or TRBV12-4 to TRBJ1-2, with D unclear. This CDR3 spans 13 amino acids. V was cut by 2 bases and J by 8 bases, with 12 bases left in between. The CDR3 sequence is CASSLISYRGYTF. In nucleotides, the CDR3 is TGTGCCAGCAGTTTAATTTCTTATCGGGGCTACACCTTC.

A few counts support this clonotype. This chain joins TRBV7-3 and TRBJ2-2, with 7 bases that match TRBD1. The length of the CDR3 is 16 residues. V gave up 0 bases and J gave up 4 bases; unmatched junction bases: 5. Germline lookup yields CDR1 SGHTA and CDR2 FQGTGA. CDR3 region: CASSLTVGQITGELFF. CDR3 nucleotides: TGTGCCAGCAGCTTAACGGTGGGACAGATCACCGGGGAGCTGTTTTTT.

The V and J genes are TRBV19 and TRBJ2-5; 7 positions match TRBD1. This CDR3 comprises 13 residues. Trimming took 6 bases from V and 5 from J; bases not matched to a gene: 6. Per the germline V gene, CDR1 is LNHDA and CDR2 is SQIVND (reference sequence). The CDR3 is CASRDTGVETQYF. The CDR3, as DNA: TGTGCCAGTAGGGATACAGGGGTTGAGACCCAGTACTTC.

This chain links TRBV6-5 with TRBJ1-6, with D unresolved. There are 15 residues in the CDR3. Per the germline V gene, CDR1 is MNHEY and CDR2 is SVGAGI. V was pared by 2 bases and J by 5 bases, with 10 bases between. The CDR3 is CASSYVADNNSPLHF. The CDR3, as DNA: TGTGCCAGCAGTTACGTGGCAGATAATAATTCACCCCTCCACTTT.

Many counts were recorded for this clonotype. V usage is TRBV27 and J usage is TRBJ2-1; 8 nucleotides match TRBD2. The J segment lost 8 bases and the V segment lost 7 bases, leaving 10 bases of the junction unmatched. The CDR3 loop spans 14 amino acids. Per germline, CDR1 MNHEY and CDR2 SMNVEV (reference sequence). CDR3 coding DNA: TGTGCCAGCACCGGACTAGCCGAGGGAGATGAGCAGTTCTTC. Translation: CASTGLAEGDEQFF.

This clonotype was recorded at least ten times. This CDR3 is CASSEGSSPGELFF. DNA for the CDR3: TGTGCCAGCAGTGAAGGTAGCAGCCCGGGGGAGCTGTTTTTT. The rearrangement links TRBV6-1 to TRBJ2-2; D gene unclear. From germline, CDR1 is MNHNS and CDR2 SASEGT. V was shortened by 1 base and J by 8 bases, with 11 bases between the two germline ends. This CDR3 is 14 amino acids long.

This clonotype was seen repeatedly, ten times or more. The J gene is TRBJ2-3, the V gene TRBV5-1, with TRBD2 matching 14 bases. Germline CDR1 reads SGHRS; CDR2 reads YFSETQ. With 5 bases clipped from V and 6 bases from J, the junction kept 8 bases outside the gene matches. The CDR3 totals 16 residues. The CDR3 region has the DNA TGCGCCAGCAGGCCGGGACTAGCGGGAGTGGTGGATACGCAGTATTTT. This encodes CASRPGLAGVVDTQYF.

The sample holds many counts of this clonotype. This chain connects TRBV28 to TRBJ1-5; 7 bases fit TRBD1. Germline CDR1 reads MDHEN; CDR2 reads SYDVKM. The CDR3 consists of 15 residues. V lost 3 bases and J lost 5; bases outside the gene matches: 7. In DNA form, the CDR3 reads TGTGCCAGCAGTTTCCGACAGGGTGTAGATCAGCCCCAGCATTTT. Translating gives CASSFRQGVDQPQHF.

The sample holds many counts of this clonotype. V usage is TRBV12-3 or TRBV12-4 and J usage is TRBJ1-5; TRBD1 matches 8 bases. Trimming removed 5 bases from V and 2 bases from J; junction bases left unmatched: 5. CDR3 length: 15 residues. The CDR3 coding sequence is TGTGCCAGCAGTCCCCAGGGGGCGGGCAATCAGCCCCAGCATTTT. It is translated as CASSPQGAGNQPQHF.

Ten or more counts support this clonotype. Written as DNA, the CDR3 is TGTGCCAGCAGCGCCCGAGAGACAGGGGCCACTGAAGCTTTCTTT. This sequence encodes CASSARETGATEAFF. The chain joins TRBV9 to TRBJ1-1, with 8 bases lining up with TRBD1. This CDR3 is built from 15 residues. The trim removed 3 bases at V and 4 bases at J, leaving 8 bases unmatched. CDR1 and CDR2 (germline): SGDLS, YYNGEE.

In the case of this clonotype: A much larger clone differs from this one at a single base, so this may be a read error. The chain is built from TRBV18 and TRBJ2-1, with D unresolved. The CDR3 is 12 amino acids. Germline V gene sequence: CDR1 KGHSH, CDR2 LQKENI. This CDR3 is CTSSPQGNEQFF. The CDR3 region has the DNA TGTACCAGCTCACCACAAGGCAATGAGCAGTTCTTC.

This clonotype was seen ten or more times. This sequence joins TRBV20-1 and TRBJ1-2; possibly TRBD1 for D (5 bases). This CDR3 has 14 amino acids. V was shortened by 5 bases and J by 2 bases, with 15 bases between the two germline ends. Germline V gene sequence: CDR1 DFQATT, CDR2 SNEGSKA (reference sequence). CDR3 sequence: CSADQGSLNYGYTF. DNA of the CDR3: TGCAGTGCTGATCAGGGTAGCCTAAACTATGGCTACACCTTC.

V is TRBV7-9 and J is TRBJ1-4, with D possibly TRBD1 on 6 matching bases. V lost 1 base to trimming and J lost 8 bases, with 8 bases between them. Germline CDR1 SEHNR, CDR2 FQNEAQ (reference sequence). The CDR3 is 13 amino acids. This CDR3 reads CASSLGGAEKLFF. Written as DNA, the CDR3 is TGTGCCAGCAGCTTAGGGGGGGCCGAAAAACTGTTTTTT.

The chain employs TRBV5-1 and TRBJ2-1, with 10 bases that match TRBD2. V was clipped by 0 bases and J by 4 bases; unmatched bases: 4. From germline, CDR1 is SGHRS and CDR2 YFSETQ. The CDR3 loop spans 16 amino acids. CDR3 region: CASSLGSSGGYNEQFF. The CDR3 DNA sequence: TGCGCCAGCAGCTTGGGCTCTAGCGGGGGATACAATGAGCAGTTCTTC.

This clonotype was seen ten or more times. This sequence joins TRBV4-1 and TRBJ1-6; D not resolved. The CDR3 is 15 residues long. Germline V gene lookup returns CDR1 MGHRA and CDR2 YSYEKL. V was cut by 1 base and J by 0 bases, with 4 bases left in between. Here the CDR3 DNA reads TGCGCCAGCAGCCAAGGGTTCTCCTATAATTCACCCCTCCACTTT. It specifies CASSQGFSYNSPLHF.

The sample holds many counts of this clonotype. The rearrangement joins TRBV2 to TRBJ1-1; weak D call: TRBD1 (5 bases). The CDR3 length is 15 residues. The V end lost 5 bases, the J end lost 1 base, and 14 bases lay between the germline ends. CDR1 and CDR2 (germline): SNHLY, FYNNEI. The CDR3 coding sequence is TGTGCCAGCAGTAAACACGCCGGGGGGAACACTGAAGCTTTCTTT. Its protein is CASSKHAGGNTEAFF.

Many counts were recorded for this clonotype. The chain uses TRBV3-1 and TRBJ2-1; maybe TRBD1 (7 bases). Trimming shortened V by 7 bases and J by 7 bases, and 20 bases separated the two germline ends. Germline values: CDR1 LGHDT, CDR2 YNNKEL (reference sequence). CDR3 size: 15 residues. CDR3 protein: CASTFRWAGGNEQFF. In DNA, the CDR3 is TGTGCCAGCACCTTTAGATGGGCAGGGGGGAATGAGCAGTTCTTC.

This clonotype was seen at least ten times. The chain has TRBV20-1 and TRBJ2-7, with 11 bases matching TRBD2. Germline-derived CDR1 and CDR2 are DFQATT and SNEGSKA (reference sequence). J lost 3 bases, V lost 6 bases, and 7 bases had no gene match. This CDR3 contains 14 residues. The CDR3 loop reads CSAPASGGFYEQYF. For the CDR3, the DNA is TGCAGTGCACCCGCTAGCGGGGGGTTCTACGAGCAGTACTTC.

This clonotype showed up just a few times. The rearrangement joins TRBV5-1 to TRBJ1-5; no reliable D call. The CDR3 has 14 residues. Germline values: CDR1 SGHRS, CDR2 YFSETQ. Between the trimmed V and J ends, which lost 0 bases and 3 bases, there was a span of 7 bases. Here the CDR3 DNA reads TGCGCCAGCAGCTTGGCAGGTACCAATCAGCCCCAGCATTTT. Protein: CASSLAGTNQPQHF.

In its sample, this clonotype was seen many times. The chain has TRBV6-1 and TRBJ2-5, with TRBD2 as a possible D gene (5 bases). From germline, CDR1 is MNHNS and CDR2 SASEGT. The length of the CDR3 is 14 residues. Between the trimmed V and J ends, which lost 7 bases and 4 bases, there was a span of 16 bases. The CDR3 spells CASNRGLGVETQYF. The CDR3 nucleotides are TGTGCCAGCAATCGAGGGTTAGGAGTAGAGACCCAGTACTTC.

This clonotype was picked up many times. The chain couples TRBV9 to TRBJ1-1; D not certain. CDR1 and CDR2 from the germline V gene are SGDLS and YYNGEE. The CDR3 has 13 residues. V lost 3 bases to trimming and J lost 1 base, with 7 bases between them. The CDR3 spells CASSAHQNTEAFF. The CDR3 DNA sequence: TGTGCCAGCAGCGCCCACCAGAACACTGAAGCTTTCTTT. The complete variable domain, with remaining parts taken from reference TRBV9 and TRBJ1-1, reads DSGVTQTPKHLITATGQRVTLRCSPRSGDLSVYWYQQSLDQGLQFLIQYYNGEERAKGNILERFSAQQFPDLHSELNLSSLELGDSALYFCASSAHQNTEAFFGQGTRLTVV.